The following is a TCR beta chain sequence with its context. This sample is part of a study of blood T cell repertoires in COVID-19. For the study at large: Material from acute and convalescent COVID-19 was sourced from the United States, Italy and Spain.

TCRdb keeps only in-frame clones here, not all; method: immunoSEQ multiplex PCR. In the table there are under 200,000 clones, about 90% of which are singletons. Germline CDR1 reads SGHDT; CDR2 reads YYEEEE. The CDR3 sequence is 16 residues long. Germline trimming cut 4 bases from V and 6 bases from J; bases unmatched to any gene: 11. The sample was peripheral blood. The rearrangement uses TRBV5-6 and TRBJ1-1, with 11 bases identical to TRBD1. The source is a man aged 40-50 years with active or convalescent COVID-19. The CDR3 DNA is TGTGCCAGCAGCCGCGTTATAGGACAGGGGGCTTCTGAAGCTTTCTTT. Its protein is CASSRVIGQGASEAFF.